The source of this T cell receptor (beta chain) is a study of CD8 T cells in Susac syndrome. Study context: Within the group of sequenced Susac syndrome patients, roughly six had active disease and 8 or 9 were in remission.

RNA was extracted with the RNeasy kit, and a quantity of roughly 0.5 to 1 ug was reverse transcribed using random hexamers. Amplification of the TCR beta CDR3 was carried out by immunoSEQ multiplex PCR, which spanned a total of 54 Vbeta and 13 Jbeta segments. MiXCR was run by TCRdb on the immunoSEQ multiplex PCR reads, yielding one entry per CDR3 protein. The table records more than 150,000 distinct CDR3 sequences, roughly 94% of them present only once. This clonotype was picked up one time. Trimming removed 5 bases at V and 8 bases at J, with 4 bases between. CDR1 and CDR2 from the germline V gene are GTSNPN and SVGIG (reference sequence). The length of the CDR3 is 10 residues.

This chain uses TRBV30 with TRBJ1-6, with D hard to call. The source is a human donor with Susac syndrome. What was sequenced was CD8+ T cells from PBMCs. CDR3 DNA sequence: TGTGCCTGGGGACATTCACCCCTCCACTTT. Its protein product is CAWGHSPLHF.